Below, 12 T cell receptor beta chains from the same sample are listed, as sequenced in a study of T-cell memory formation after mild COVID-19. TCRdb re-called the 5' RACE reads through MiXCR, storing one row per CDR3 protein. The sample holds around 370,000 distinct CDR3 sequences; roughly 20% are singletons and the top ten take about an eighth. The sequenced sample consisted of PBMCs or a T cell subset sorted from them (not recorded which). These receptors came from an adult woman who had mild COVID-19 (a few samples of this study predate the infection). Cell type and time point are not known.

This clonotype was counted a few times. J is TRBJ2-7 and V is TRBV29-1; TRBD1 agrees at 9 bases. Per the germline V gene, CDR1 is SQVTM and CDR2 is ANQGSEA. With V trimmed by 5 bases and J by 3 bases, 2 bases remained unmatched. The CDR3 spans 12 residues. The CDR3 DNA follows: TGCAGCGTTTCGGGACAGGGCTACGAGCAGTACTTC. It yields the protein CSVSGQGYEQYF.

The chain couples TRBV24-1 to TRBJ2-3, with D perhaps given as TRBD1 or TRBD2 (5 bases each). CDR1 is KGHDR, CDR2 SFDVKD, per germline. The ends were cut back, 2 bases at V and 2 bases at J, with 13 bases in the middle. CDR3 length: 16 amino acids. The CDR3 coding sequence is TGTGCCACCAGTGATTCTGGGACGGGACCCACAGATACGCAGTATTTT. Translated: CATSDSGTGPTDTQYF.

The chain links TRBV4-1 to TRBJ2-5; possible D gene TRBD2, 5 bases. Germline CDR1 reads MGHRA; CDR2 reads YSYEKL. V shed 3 bases and J shed 5 bases, with 13 bases lying between them. The CDR3 sequence is 14 residues long. The DNA of the CDR3 is TGCGCCAGCAGCCAGATAGACGGCGGGGAGACCCAGTACTTC. The encoded protein is CASSQIDGGETQYF.

This clonotype came up a few times. This chain links TRBV5-1 with TRBJ2-1; 7 bases agree with TRBD2. The CDR3 covers 17 residues. V lost 1 base to trimming and J lost 0 bases; unmatched junction nucleotides: 7. Per the germline V gene, CDR1 is SGHRS and CDR2 is YFSETQ. This CDR3 reads CASSLLIGGSSYNEQFF. Written as DNA, the CDR3 is TGCGCCAGCAGCTTGCTGATTGGCGGGAGCTCCTACAATGAGCAGTTCTTC.

In its sample, this clonotype was seen a few times. The chain uses TRBV20-1 and TRBJ2-1, with 8 bases fitting TRBD2. Trimming removed 2 bases from V and 3 bases from J; junction bases left unmatched: 3. CDR1 and CDR2 from the germline V gene are DFQATT and SNEGSKA (reference sequence). The CDR3 runs to 14 residues. This CDR3 reads CSARLREVYNEQFF. For the CDR3, the DNA is TGCAGTGCTAGATTGCGGGAGGTCTACAATGAGCAGTTCTTC.

The chain joins TRBV30 to TRBJ2-5; D not resolved. The CDR3 is 11 amino acids. Germline lookup yields CDR1 GTSNPN and CDR2 SVGIG (reference sequence). Trimming removed 0 bases from V and 5 bases from J, with 4 bases in between. CDR3 nucleotide sequence: TGTGCCTGGAGTGTCGGGGAGACCCAGTACTTC. It encodes CAWSVGETQYF.

This clonotype came up many times. The chain uses TRBV7-2 and TRBJ2-1; perhaps TRBD2 as D (6 bases). With 5 bases removed from V and 5 bases from J, the gap between germline ends came to 10 bases. In germline, CDR1 is SGHTA, CDR2 FQGNSA. This CDR3 contains 13 residues. The CDR3, as DNA: TGTGCCAGCAGCCGGAGGGCCGACAATGAGCAGTTCTTC. This codes for CASSRRADNEQFF.

This clonotype was observed a handful of times. This CDR3 reads CASMPGGTGELFF. In DNA, the CDR3 is TGTGCCAGCATGCCAGGGGGAACCGGGGAGCTGTTTTTT. The V call is TRBV3-1, the J call TRBJ2-2; 7 bases agree with TRBD1. The CDR3 has 13 residues. Germline values: CDR1 LGHDT, CDR2 YNNKEL (reference sequence). V trimming: 7 bases; J trimming: 5 bases; junction bases outside the gene matches: 4.

The V call is TRBV7-6, the J call TRBJ2-1, with TRBD2 as a possible D gene (7 bases). V lost 4 bases to trimming and J lost 5 bases, with 12 bases between them. The CDR3 contains 14 residues. Germline V lookup: CDR1 SGHVS, CDR2 FNYEAQ. The CDR3: CASSSGGPNNEQFF. The CDR3 DNA sequence: TGTGCCAGCAGCTCGGGGGGCCCCAACAATGAGCAGTTCTTC.

This clonotype was seen more than once but under ten times. The rearrangement uses TRBV12-3 or TRBV12-4 and TRBJ2-1, with 12 positions matching TRBD2. This CDR3 is 16 amino acids long. V was pared by 7 bases and J by 7 bases, with 11 bases of the junction left unmatched. The CDR3 sequence is CASTFRLAGGWNEQFF. The DNA of the CDR3 is TGTGCCAGCACTTTCCGGCTAGCGGGGGGGTGGAATGAGCAGTTCTTC.

The V and J genes are TRBV29-1 and TRBJ1-1, with 7 bases fitting TRBD1. V shed 7 bases and J 4 bases; nucleotides not matched to a gene: 12. Germline CDR1 reads SQVTM; CDR2 reads ANQGSEA. The CDR3 is 14 amino acids. CDR3 bases: TGCAGCGCTCAAGGACAGGAAGGGGGCACTGAAGCTTTCTTT. Translating it yields CSAQGQEGGTEAFF.

This clonotype was counted a few times. This chain links TRBV7-9 with TRBJ2-4; 13 bases line up with TRBD2. This CDR3 contains 15 residues. Germline-derived CDR1 and CDR2 are SEHNR and FQNEAQ (reference sequence). With 5 bases clipped from V and 8 bases from J, the junction kept 6 bases outside the gene matches. The CDR3 coding sequence is TGTGCCAGCAGCACGACTAGCGGGGGGAGAGACATTCAGTACTTC. It is translated as CASSTTSGGRDIQYF.